A selection of T cell receptor beta chains follows, all from one sample in a study of T cells in tumors after PD-1 blockade. This table comes from immunoSEQ multiplex PCR, and its TCRdb copy is limited to in-frame clones, with some not included. The sample includes fewer than 35,000 clones, more than 70% seen only once; the top ten take roughly 40%. This sample comprised PBMCs, obtained before anti-PD-1 treatment. Receptor source: a human donor with basal cell carcinoma. Both conserved end residues are part of each CDR3. The order of the fields is D gene, V gene, clone size, J gene, CDR3 DNA, CDR3 protein. The D gene is left open where the match is weak. Not every row has a clone size; where given, it reads once, few, many or a size class.

>TRBD2|TRBV9|once|TRBJ2-1
TGTGCCAGCAGCGTGCGGGAGGGTTCCTACAATGAGCAGTTCTTC
CASSVREGSYNEQFF
>TRBD1|TRBV7-9|-|TRBJ2-7
TGTGCCAGCAGCTCAAGGACAGGGGGATACGAGCAGTACTTC
CASSSRTGGYEQYF
>-|TRBV2|-|TRBJ1-6
TGTGCCAGCAGTGAAACAGATACTCTGCCCCTCCACTTT
CASSETDTLPLHF
>TRBD1|TRBV7-9|-|TRBJ1-2
TGTGCCAGCAGCTCCCAGGACAGGACGGATGGCTACACCTTC
CASSSQDRTDGYTF
>-|TRBV4-3|-|TRBJ1-5
TGCGCCAGCAGCCAAGATCTGCTGAATCAGCCCCAGCATTTT
CASSQDLLNQPQHF
>-|TRBV30|-|TRBJ2-3
TGTGCCTGGAGTGTAGCTGAACTAGCTTGGGGGGATACGCAGTATTTT
CAWSVAELAWGDTQYF
>-|TRBV11-3|-|TRBJ1-6
TGTGCCAGCAGCTTAGGCTATAATTCACCCCTCCACTTT
CASSLGYNSPLHF
>TRBD1|TRBV7-3|medium-sized|TRBJ1-1
TGTGCCAGCAGCCAGGGACAGGGAAACACTGAAGCTTTCTTT
CASSQGQGNTEAFF
>-|TRBV19|-|TRBJ2-5
TGTGCCAGTAGTAGGGTCCCCCCGGCGGAGACCCAGTACTTC
CASSRVPPAETQYF
>TRBD1|TRBV19|-|TRBJ2-2
TGTGCCAGTAGTATACAGGGGGCTGTCGGGGAGCTGTTTTTT
CASSIQGAVGELFF
>-|TRBV2|-|TRBJ2-1
TGTGCCAGCAGTGAGGGCAGCAACAATGAGCAGTTCTTC
CASSEGSNNEQFF
>-|TRBV18|-|TRBJ2-7
TGTGCCAGCTCACCAAGTAACGCCTACGAGCAGTACTTC
CASSPSNAYEQYF
>-|TRBV18|-|TRBJ2-3
TGTGCCAGCTCACCGCGGGGGCTTGGGTACACAGATACGCAGTATTTT
CASSPRGLGYTDTQYF
>-|TRBV20-1|few|TRBJ2-7
TGCAGTGGGGGAATCATGCAGTACTTC
CSGGIMQYF
>-|TRBV11-3|few|TRBJ2-7
TGTGCCAGCAGCTCGCTAGAGGGGATGAGAGAGCAGTACTTC
CASSSLEGMREQYF
>TRBD2|TRBV5-5|-|TRBJ2-7
TGTGCCAGCAGCTTGGGCGGGGGGGCCCCCTACGAGCAGTACTTC
CASSLGGGAPYEQYF
>-|TRBV6-6|-|TRBJ1-1
TGTGCCAGCAGTCCCCTCAGGGGACTCATGAACACTGAAGCTTTCTTT
CASSPLRGLMNTEAFF
>-|TRBV19|-|TRBJ1-2
TGTGCCACTTCCGTAACTCCCAGCTATGGCTACACCTTC
CATSVTPSYGYTF
>-|TRBV6-1|-|TRBJ2-3
TGTGCCAGCAGTGAATCAGGGGCCAGCACAGATACGCAGTATTTT
CASSESGASTDTQYF
>-|TRBV19|-|TRBJ2-7
TGTGCCAGTAGTACCCACCCCGACAGGAGCGCCTACGAGCAGTACTTC
CASSTHPDRSAYEQYF
>-|TRBV27|-|TRBJ2-7
TGTGCCAGCAGTCTCCGGACGGGAAAGTCCGACGAGCAGTACTTC
CASSLRTGKSDEQYF
>-|TRBV7-2|-|TRBJ1-5
TGTGCCAGCAGTCAGGGGAACAATCAGCCCCAGCATTTT
CASSQGNNQPQHF
>-|TRBV28|few|TRBJ2-2
TGTGCCAGCAGTTCCCGCCGACTGGGCCCCGGGGAGCTGTTTTTT
CASSSRRLGPGELFF
>TRBD1|TRBV29-1|few|TRBJ2-5
TGCAGCGTTGAAGGGGCAGGGGGCGGGGAGACCCAGTACTTC
CSVEGAGGGETQYF
>TRBD1|TRBV11-3|-|TRBJ1-1
TGTGCCAGCAGCACCCAAAGACAGGGACTAAACACTGAAGCTTTCTTT
CASSTQRQGLNTEAFF
>-|TRBV30|-|TRBJ1-1
TGTGCCTGGGGGCCGGGACGGAAGAACACTGAAGCTTTCTTT
CAWGPGRKNTEAFF
>TRBD2|TRBV7-6|-|TRBJ2-1
TGTGCCAGCAGCTTAGAAACGGGGGGTCAGCTTTACAATGAGCAGTTCTTC
CASSLETGGQLYNEQFF
>TRBD1|TRBV29-1|-|TRBJ1-4
TGCAGCGCCGGGACAGTTTCGAATGAAAAACTGTTTTTT
CSAGTVSNEKLFF
>TRBD1|TRBV7-8|once|TRBJ1-1
TGTGCCAGCAGCTTAAGGCAGGGGGCAGGCGGAAGCACTGAAGCTTTCTTT
CASSLRQGAGGSTEAFF
>-|TRBV11-3|once|TRBJ2-6
TGTGCCAGCAGCTTTCTAGCTATAAGCTCTGGGGCCAACGTCCTGACTTTC
CASSFLAISSGANVLTF
>TRBD1|TRBV6-6|few|TRBJ2-7
TGTGCCAGCAGTTCTCAAAGACAGGGGGCGTACTACGAGCAGTACTTC
CASSSQRQGAYYEQYF
>-|TRBV6-2/TRBV6-3|-|TRBJ2-5
TGTGCCAGCAGTTATGGCTCCACCGGGACCCAGTACTTC
CASSYGSTGTQYF
>-|TRBV28|-|TRBJ1-1
TGTGCCAGCAGAAGACAGAGGAACACTGAAGCTTTCTTT
CASRRQRNTEAFF
>-|TRBV28|-|TRBJ2-7
TGTGCCAGCAGTTTCTCGAGGGTCCGGTCCTACGAGCAGTACTTC
CASSFSRVRSYEQYF
>TRBD1|TRBV4-3|-|TRBJ1-3
TGCGCCAGCAGCCAAGATCTTCCCGGGACAGGGGTTGGAAACACCATATATTTT
CASSQDLPGTGVGNTIYF
>-|TRBV7-2|-|TRBJ2-7
TGTGCCAGCAGCTTATCGGCGGAGGGTTTACGCGAGCAGTACTTC
CASSLSAEGLREQYF
>-|TRBV24-1|-|TRBJ2-5
TGTGCCACCAGTGAAGGGTTGGAGACCCAGTACTTC
CATSEGLETQYF
>-|TRBV9|-|TRBJ2-2
TGTGCCAGCAGCCCAGACATGTACACCGGGGAGCTGTTTTTT
CASSPDMYTGELFF
>-|TRBV14|-|TRBJ1-1
TGTGCCAGCAGCCTAGGACGGTCGAACACTGAAGCTTTCTTT
CASSLGRSNTEAFF
>-|TRBV7-2|-|TRBJ1-2
TGTGCCAGCAGCCCGAGGCAGGGGAGCTATGGCTACACCTTC
CASSPRQGSYGYTF
>TRBD2|TRBV10-3|few|TRBJ2-6
TGTGCCACCCCCGGGAGGGCAGGGGTTACTGGGGCCAACGTCCTGACTTTC
CATPGRAGVTGANVLTF
>-|TRBV5-6|-|TRBJ1-3
TGTGCCAGCAGCGTACGGGGGCCGAACACCATATATTTT
CASSVRGPNTIYF
>TRBD1|TRBV9|-|TRBJ2-3
TGTGCCAGCAGCGCGAAAATGACAGGGGGCTCGCAGTATTTT
CASSAKMTGGSQYF
>TRBD1|TRBV6-5|-|TRBJ1-1
TGTGCCAGCAGTTCCGGGACAGGAGGTGAGGCTGAAGCTTTCTTT
CASSSGTGGEAEAFF
>TRBD1|TRBV20-1|-|TRBJ1-5
TGCAGTGCTAGTGCGTCCGGGACAGGGGGCCGATCCCAGCATTTT
CSASASGTGGRSQHF
>-|TRBV19|-|TRBJ1-1
TGTGCCAGTAGTCCCTCGGGGGTCGGCAGGGTCAACACTGAAGCTTTCTTT
CASSPSGVGRVNTEAFF
>-|TRBV6-6|few|TRBJ1-2
TGTGCCAGCAGTTATGGGGTAGAGAGGGGCTACACCTTC
CASSYGVERGYTF
>TRBD2|TRBV7-2|-|TRBJ2-1
TGTGCCAGCAGCTTACAGGCCGCTACTAGCGGCCTTTACAATGAGCAGTTCTTC
CASSLQAATSGLYNEQFF
>-|TRBV21-1|few|TRBJ1-2
TGTGCCAGCAGCATCTCCCTGACAGGGTGTCCCTATGGCTACACCTTC
CASSISLTGCPYGYTF
>-|TRBV5-4|few|TRBJ2-3
TGTGCCAGCAGCTTGGCCGGTCGGGGCCGTGGAGATACGCAGTATTTT
CASSLAGRGRGDTQYF
>TRBD1|TRBV4-3|-|TRBJ1-6
TGCGCCAGCAGCCCCCGACAGGGGCTTTTCACTTCACCCCTCCACTTT
CASSPRQGLFTSPLHF
>TRBD1|TRBV28|few|TRBJ2-7
TGTGCCAGCAGCCCTCAAGGACAGGGTATCAACGAGCAGTACTTC
CASSPQGQGINEQYF
>TRBD2|TRBV28|-|TRBJ2-5
TGTGCCAGCAGTTTAGCAGCGGGAGGGCCCTCAGATGAGACCCAGTACTTC
CASSLAAGGPSDETQYF
>-|TRBV9|-|TRBJ1-4
TGTGCCAGCAGCGCCCCCTCGAGGGAAGGGGAAAAACTGTTTTTT
CASSAPSREGEKLFF